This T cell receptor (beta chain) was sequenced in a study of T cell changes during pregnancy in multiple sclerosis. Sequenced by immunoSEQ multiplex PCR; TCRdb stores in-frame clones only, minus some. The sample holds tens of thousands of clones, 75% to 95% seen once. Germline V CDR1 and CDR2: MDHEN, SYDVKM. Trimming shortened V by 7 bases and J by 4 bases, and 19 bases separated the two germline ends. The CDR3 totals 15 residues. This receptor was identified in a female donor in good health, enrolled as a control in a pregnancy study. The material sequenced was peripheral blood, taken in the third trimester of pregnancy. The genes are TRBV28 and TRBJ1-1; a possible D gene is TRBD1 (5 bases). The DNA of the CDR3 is TGTGCCAGCATCCCCTATCAGGGTGTTAGCACTGAAGCTTTCTTT. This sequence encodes CASIPYQGVSTEAFF. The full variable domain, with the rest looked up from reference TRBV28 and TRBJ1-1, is DVKVTQSSRYLVKRTGEKVFLECVQDMDHENMFWYRQDPGLGLRLIYFSYDVKMKEKGDIPEGYSVSREKKERFSLILESASTNQTSMYLCASIPYQGVSTEAFFGQGTRLTVV.